One and the same sample provided the 8 T cell receptor beta chains below, sequenced in a study of cytomegalovirus exposure and HLA in healthy donors. The primer mix had 60 Vbeta and 13 Jbeta primers. The protocol was immunoSEQ multiplex PCR, while the TCRdb copy is restricted to in-frame clones and leaves out a portion. The data contain more than 130,000 clones, around 76% of them singletons. Source material: PBMCs. The receptors were sampled from a man between 18 and 35 years old in good health and CMV-seronegative.

CDR3 DNA sequence: TGTGCCAGCAGCGTAGGGAGCTCCTCTGGAAACACCATATATTTT. Amino acids: CASSVGSSSGNTIYF. The rearrangement links TRBV9 to TRBJ1-3, with unresolved D. CDR1 is SGDLS, CDR2 YYNGEE, per germline. Trimming pared 0 bases from V and 0 bases from J, leaving 7 bases between. The CDR3 loop spans 15 amino acids.

The rearrangement joins TRBV7-2 to TRBJ2-1, with D perhaps TRBD1 (6 bases). With 11 bases removed from V and 7 bases from J, the gap between germline ends came to 21 bases. The CDR3 sequence is 14 residues long. Per the germline V gene, CDR1 is SGHTA and CDR2 is FQGNSA. The CDR3 region is CAGLGATRPNEQFF. The CDR3 DNA follows: TGTGCCGGACTGGGGGCGACCAGACCTAATGAGCAGTTCTTC.

This clone has a handful of counts. The rearrangement joins TRBV4-2 to TRBJ2-7; 7 bases map to TRBD2. V lost 0 bases and J lost 0; bases outside the gene matches: 8. Looked up from germline, CDR1 is LGHNA and CDR2 is YNFKEQ. CDR3 length equals 17 residues. CDR3 in DNA: TGTGCCAGCAGCCAAGATCGGCTAGCGGTGAGCTCCTACGAGCAGTACTTC. It is translated as CASSQDRLAVSSYEQYF.

There are a few counts of this clone. The chain combines TRBV5-4 with TRBJ1-2, with D possibly matching TRBD1 (6 bases). Germline V gene sequence: CDR1 SGHNT, CDR2 YYREEE (reference sequence). CDR3 length equals 15 residues. The V end was cut by 4 bases, the J end by 7 bases, with 20 bases between. CDR3 sequence (DNA): TGTGCCAGCAGCCGGGGTTCGGGGGGGGCGGCTGGCTACACCTTC. Encoded protein: CASSRGSGGAAGYTF.

Of note for this clone: The same CDR3 can be traced to other DNA sequences in this sample. The V and J genes are TRBV19 and TRBJ1-5, with 8 bases fitting TRBD1. This CDR3 has 15 residues. The J segment lost 3 bases and the V segment lost 3 bases, leaving 4 bases of the junction unmatched. Germline CDR1 reads LNHDA; CDR2 reads SQIVND (reference sequence). CDR3 in DNA: TGTGCCAGTAGTATCGGACAGGGCTCCAATCAGCCCCAGCATTTT. Translation gives CASSIGQGSNQPQHF.

V gene TRBV14 combines with J gene TRBJ2-2, with a possible D match to TRBD2 (5 bases). Germline V gene data show CDR1 as SGHDN and CDR2 as FVKESK. This CDR3 region has 17 residues. V lost 1 base and J 3 bases, leaving 15 bases between the germline ends. CDR3 in amino acids: CASSQGSSFVYTGELFF. The CDR3 region has the DNA TGTGCCAGCAGCCAAGGGTCTAGCTTTGTGTACACCGGGGAGCTGTTTTTT.

The chain combines TRBV2 with TRBJ2-1; 14 nucleotides align to TRBD2. The V gene end was trimmed by 2 bases and the J gene end by 9 bases; junction bases not matched to a gene: 3. The length of the CDR3 is 15 residues. CDR1 is SNHLY and CDR2 is FYNNEI in the germline V gene. CDR3 DNA sequence: TGTGCCAGCAGTGAACCGGGACTAGCGGGAGTTGAGCAGTTCTTC. Encoded protein: CASSEPGLAGVEQFF. The whole variable domain, remainder taken from reference TRBV2 and TRBJ2-1, is EPEVTQTPSHQVTQMGQEVILRCVPISNHLYFYWYRQILGQKVEFLVSFYNNEISEKSEIFDDQFSVERPDGSNFTLKIRSTKLEDSAMYFCASSEPGLAGVEQFFGPGTRLTVL.

The V call is TRBV5-6, the J call TRBJ1-1, with 10 bases identical to TRBD1. Germline CDR1 is SGHDT and CDR2 is YYEEEE. V shed 0 bases and J 6 bases; nucleotides not matched to a gene: 2. The CDR3 is made up of 14 amino acids. The CDR3 nucleotides read TGTGCCAGCAGCTTGGGGACAGGGGGGGCTGAAGCTTTCTTT. Protein sequence: CASSLGTGGAEAFF.